The clone carrying this TCR beta chain was recorded a few times. What it recognizes is unknown. Preparation of the TCRbeta library used unique molecular identifiers. TCRdb redid the calling of the PCR reads with MiXCR, one entry per CDR3 protein. This table has fewer than 550,000 distinct CDR3 sequences, more than 9.5% appearing once. This specimen belongs to a study of T-cell reconstitution after alpha-beta-depleted transplantation in children. The study, taken as a whole, reports: At day 60, the high TCRbeta diversity found in some patients originated from recipient T cells and thymic progenitors that had survived. The study reportedly traced alpha-beta T cells about two months after transplant to several hundred expanded graft clones. T-cell counts and diversity at one year following transplant were attributed mainly to newly produced T cells.

The length of the CDR3 is 15 residues. Germline V lookup: CDR1 SEHNR, CDR2 FQNEAQ (reference sequence). With 3 bases clipped from V and 4 bases from J, the junction kept 6 bases outside the gene matches. The chain uses TRBV7-9 and TRBJ1-1; TRBD1 matches at 9 bases. The sequences come from PBMCs, mostly from graft donor cells, collected 180 days after TCRalphabeta/CD19-depleted stem cell transplant. This clonotype was obtained from a female patient aged 2-9 years who had a stem cell transplant for aplastic anemia, so the T cells may come from the graft donor. The CDR3 coding sequence is TGTGCCAGCAGCTTTGGGACAGGGCTGAGCACTGAAGCTTTCTTT. Translating it yields CASSFGTGLSTEAFF.